This T cell receptor beta chain is drawn from a study of T cell changes during pregnancy in multiple sclerosis. The repertoire was sequenced with immunoSEQ multiplex PCR; TCRdb's copy has only in-frame clones and lacks some. The sample consists of tens of thousands of clones, 85% to 95% of them appearing once. The material was peripheral blood, obtained in the third trimester of pregnancy. This clonotype was sampled from a female donor in good health, enrolled as a control in a pregnancy study.

The CDR3 reads CASSSRTGSYEQYF. CDR3 nucleotides: TGCGCCAGCAGCTCCCGGACAGGCTCCTACGAGCAGTACTTC. The genes are TRBV4-1 and TRBJ2-7; 7 positions match TRBD1. The CDR3 length is 14 residues. The V and J ends lost 5 bases and 0 bases, in that order; junction bases with no gene match: 4. The V gene's germline CDR1 is MGHRA and CDR2 YSYEKL.